These 29 T cell receptor beta chains were sequenced from one sample in a study of Tregs in tolerant kidney transplant recipients. Produced via immunoSEQ multiplex PCR; TCRdb's table is partial and in-frame only. This repertoire includes around 33,000 clones. Recipients received nonmyeloablative bone marrow transplants from related graft donors, with transient mixed chimerism. The specimen was CD4+ T cells from blood (PBMCs), collected 24 months after the transplant. Receptor source: a human patient who received a combined kidney and bone marrow transplant. Some T cells may have come from the graft donor.

CDR3 DNA, as far as it was read: TGTGCCAGCAGTGGGCCAGGACTAGCGGAGATACCCACAGATACG. Translation: CASSGPGLAEIPTDT. The full CDR3 is CASSGPGLAEIPTDTQYF. J is TRBJ2-3 and V is TRBV2, with 10 positions matching TRBD2. The CDR3 goes on 3 residues after the read ends, and that part is filled in from the germline J gene. The CDR3 has 18 residues. The V gene's germline CDR1 is SNHLY and CDR2 FYNNEI. The V and J ends lost 4 bases and 2 bases, in that order; junction bases with no gene match: 12.

Notes on this clone: The CDR3 extends 3 residues past the end of the read, so its final part is completed from the germline J gene. The genes are TRBV18 and TRBJ2-3, with TRBD2 matching 12 bases. The CDR3 is 16 residues long. The germline gives CDR1 KGHSH, CDR2 LQKENI. J lost 0 bases, V lost 5 bases, and 3 bases had no gene match. This CDR3 is CASSRTSGTSTDTQYF. Partial CDR3 DNA: TGTGCCAGCTCAAGGACTAGCGGGACTAGCACAGATACG.

Comment on this clone: The sequenced fragment ends 3 residues before the CDR3 boundary, so the rest is inferred from the germline J gene. This chain connects TRBV6-2 or TRBV6-3 to TRBJ2-5, with 8 nucleotides matching TRBD2. Germline V gene sequence: CDR1 MNHEY, CDR2 SVGEGT. The length of the CDR3 is 15 residues. J was trimmed by 5 bases and V by 2 bases; bases with no gene match: 7. The chain's CDR3 is CASSYRFKREETQYF. The sequenced CDR3 bases are TGTGCCAGCAGTTACAGGTTTAAGCGGGAGGAGACC.

As regards this clone: The read finishes 3 residues shy of the CDR3 end, and the germline J gene is used to complete it. The rearrangement joins TRBV20-1 to TRBJ1-2, with 8 bases fitting TRBD1. The trim removed 6 bases at V and 7 bases at J, leaving 7 bases unmatched. CDR3 length: 12 residues. The germline V gene encodes CDR1 DFQATT and CDR2 SNEGSKA (reference sequence). The part of the CDR3 DNA that was read is TGCAGTGCCAGGACAGGGTTGAGTGGC. Encoded protein: CSARTGLSG. The CDR3 reads in full as CSARTGLSGYTF.

This CDR3 reads CSAIRGATGELFF. CDR3 DNA (partial): TGCAGTGCTATTAGGGGCGCCACCGGGGAG. This chain uses TRBV20-1 with TRBJ2-2; the D gene is possibly TRBD1 (5 bases). Sequencing ends 3 residues short of the CDR3 end; the germline J gene provides the rest. There are 13 residues in the CDR3. V gave up 4 bases and J gave up 4 bases, with 10 bases separating them. Germline V lookup: CDR1 DFQATT, CDR2 SNEGSKA (reference sequence).

As concerns this clone: Read sequence stops 3 residues before the CDR3 end, and the germline J gene provides the missing end. The V gene is TRBV7-2, the J gene TRBJ2-7, with 8 bases aligning to TRBD2. The length of the CDR3 is 14 residues. The germline CDR1 and CDR2 sequences are SGHTA and FQGNSA. The V segment lost 5 bases and the J segment 3 bases; nucleotides outside the gene matches: 6. This chain's CDR3 is CASSLQRENYEQYF. The sequenced part of the CDR3 DNA is TGTGCCAGCAGCCTACAGCGGGAGAACTACGAG.

On this clone: From the germline J gene comes the end of the CDR3, since the read stops 3 residues before it. V and J are TRBV7-9 and TRBJ1-1; no clear D. From germline, CDR1 is SEHNR and CDR2 FQNEAQ (reference sequence). The CDR3 runs 14 residues. V shed 0 bases and J shed 2 bases, with 7 bases lying between them. The CDR3 is CASSLAGGNTEAFF. CDR3 DNA, as far as it was read: TGTGCCAGCAGCTTAGCAGGCGGAAACACTGAA.

Comments on this clone: The read ends 3 residues before the CDR3 terminus; that terminus is restored from the germline J gene. The V and J genes are TRBV5-1 and TRBJ1-2, with 9 bases fitting TRBD1. V dropped 4 bases and J dropped 4; count of bases not matched to a gene: 8. From germline, CDR1 is SGHRS and CDR2 YFSETQ. There are 15 residues in the CDR3. The CDR3 reads CASSTTGTGTYGYTF. Partial CDR3 DNA: TGCGCCAGCAGCACCACCGGGACAGGGACCTATGGC.

In regard to this clone: The CDR3 end falls 3 residues outside the read, so it is completed with the germline J gene. The V gene is TRBV19, the J gene TRBJ1-2; the D is unclear. This CDR3 has 14 residues. Germline assignment: CDR1 LNHDA and CDR2 SQIVND (reference sequence). Trimming removed 3 bases at V and 7 bases at J, with 15 bases between. The CDR3 loop is CASSIVRGVGGYTF. The part of the CDR3 DNA that was read is TGTGCCAGTAGTATTGTGCGGGGTGTCGGTGGC.

Concerning this clone: The missing CDR3 end, 3 residues past where the read stops, is filled in from the germline J gene. The chain uses TRBV7-2 and TRBJ1-4; tentatively, D is TRBD1 (6 bases). Looked up from germline, CDR1 is SGHTA and CDR2 is FQGNSA. V was trimmed by 0 bases and J by 8 bases, leaving 13 bases between them. The CDR3 totals 15 residues. The CDR3 DNA, read in part, is TGTGCCAGCAGCTTAGCCCCGACAGGAGGGGAAAAA. Its translation is CASSLAPTGGEK. The entire CDR3 reads CASSLAPTGGEKLFF. The whole variable domain, filled in from reference TRBV7-2 and TRBJ1-4, reads GAGVSQSPSNKVTEKGKDVELRCDPISGHTALYWYRQSLGQGLEFLIYFQGNSAPDKSGLPSDRFSAERTGGSVSTLTIQRTQQEDSAVYLCASSLAPTGGEKLFFGSGTQLSVL.

Of note for this clone: At one end, the junction sequence differs from germline, possibly due to a read error. Read sequence stops 3 residues before the CDR3 end, and the germline J gene provides the missing end. The chain combines TRBV4-2 with TRBJ2-5; TRBD1 agrees at 7 bases. Germline values: CDR1 LGHNA, CDR2 YNFKEQ. The CDR3 has 14 amino acids. CDR3 DNA (partial): TGCGCCAGCAGCCGGACAGGTGGCCAAGAGACC. Translated, it gives CASSRTGGQET. The whole CDR3 is CASSRTGGQETQYF.

Remarks on this clone: The CDR3 end lies 3 residues beyond the end of the read and is filled in from the germline J gene. The chain carries TRBV5-1 and TRBJ2-7, with 9 bases lining up with TRBD2. Trimming cost V 5 bases and J 0 bases; bases outside gene matches: 6. The CDR3 consists of 15 residues. Germline CDR1 reads SGHRS; CDR2 reads YFSETQ. CDR3 sequence reads: CASRFNSGSSYEQYF. The sequenced CDR3 bases are TGCGCCAGCAGATTCAATAGCGGGAGCTCCTACGAG.

As concerns this clone: The read halts 3 residues ahead of the CDR3 end, with the missing end drawn from the germline J gene. The V call is TRBV19, the J call TRBJ2-1; D is possibly TRBD1 or TRBD2 (5 bases each). The germline gives CDR1 LNHDA, CDR2 SQIVND (reference sequence). This CDR3 has 16 residues. Trimming stripped 10 bases from V and 5 bases from J, with 24 bases between. This CDR3 is CATPARGREFHNEQFF. The covered CDR3 bases are TGTGCCACCCCAGCCAGAGGCAGGGAGTTCCACAATGAG. Full variable domain (missing parts from reference TRBV19 and TRBJ2-1): DGGITQSPKYLFRKEGQNVTLSCEQNLNHDAMYWYRQDPGQGLRLIYYSQIVNDFQKGDIAEGYSVSREKKESFPLTVTSAQKNPTAFYLCATPARGREFHNEQFFGPGTRLTVL.

With regard to this clone: Read coverage stops 3 residues before the CDR3 terminus; the germline J gene supplies the remainder. The rearrangement joins TRBV11-1 to TRBJ2-1; 9 nucleotides match TRBD1. The CDR3 runs 14 residues. The ends lost 5 bases at V and 8 bases at J; junction bases unmatched: 7. CDR1 and CDR2 from the germline V gene are SGHAT and FQDESV (reference sequence). The CDR3 here is CASSPRTGDDEQFF. The covered CDR3 bases are TGTGCCAGCAGCCCGCGGACAGGGGACGATGAG.

Comments on this clone: The read stops 3 residues short of the end of the CDR3; the missing end is completed from the germline J gene. The chain joins TRBV5-1 to TRBJ2-3, with D perhaps TRBD2 (7 bases). V gave up 7 bases and J gave up 1 base, with 19 bases separating them. CDR3 length equals 16 residues. Germline V gene sequence: CDR1 SGHRS, CDR2 YFSETQ. CDR3 sequence reads: CASGLGGLDGTDTQYF. The sequenced part of the CDR3 DNA is TGCGCCAGCGGCCTGGGGGGGCTTGATGGCACAGATACG.

A remark on this clone: The read finishes 3 residues shy of the CDR3 end, and the germline J gene is used to complete it. The chain links TRBV7-2 to TRBJ1-1, with D tentatively TRBD1 (5 bases). Germline values: CDR1 SGHTA, CDR2 FQGNSA. CDR3 size: 14 residues. V gave up 8 bases and J gave up 4 bases, with 17 bases separating them. The CDR3 reads CASAYPGGLTEAFF. The sequenced CDR3 bases are TGTGCCAGCGCTTATCCGGGGGGACTCACTGAA.

The CDR3 sequence is CASSIGWAGGHARELFF. The DNA read from the CDR3 is TGTGCCAGTAGTATAGGTTGGGCGGGAGGGCACGCGAGGGAG. This sequence joins TRBV19 and TRBJ2-2; TRBD2 agrees at 9 bases. The read gets to within 3 residues of the CDR3 end, and the germline J gene fills in the rest. The CDR3 is 17 residues long. Germline loops: CDR1 LNHDA, CDR2 SQIVND (reference sequence). Trimming at V came to 1 base and at J to 9 bases, leaving 12 bases not matched to a gene.

To note about this clone: The CDR3 end lies 3 residues beyond the end of the read and is filled in from the germline J gene. The chain has TRBV7-2 and TRBJ1-5; maybe TRBD1 (5 bases). CDR1 and CDR2 from the germline V gene are SGHTA and FQGNSA. V lost 2 bases and J 4 bases, leaving 6 bases between the germline ends. The CDR3 runs 13 residues. CDR3 DNA, as far as it was read: TGTGCCAGCAGCTTAAGGGGTAATCAGCCC. Protein product: CASSLRGNQP. The whole CDR3 protein reads CASSLRGNQPQHF.

Turning to this clone: The observed sequence ends 3 residues before the CDR3 terminus, with the missing tail filled in from the germline J gene. This chain links TRBV5-1 with TRBJ1-1; no clear D gene. Germline lookup yields CDR1 SGHRS and CDR2 YFSETQ. V lost 0 bases and J 4 bases, leaving 13 bases between the germline ends. This CDR3 is 15 amino acids long. CDR3 sequence: CASSLGQRKGTEAFF. The covered CDR3 bases are TGCGCCAGCAGCTTGGGACAAAGGAAGGGCACTGAA.

Turning to this clone: The read ends 3 residues early relative to the CDR3; the germline J gene fills the gap. The rearrangement joins TRBV28 to TRBJ1-1; 9 bases match TRBD1. Losses at the gene ends were 6 bases for V and 5 bases for J; bases not matched to a gene: 1. There are 12 residues in the CDR3. Germline loops: CDR1 MDHEN, CDR2 SYDVKM. The chain's CDR3 is CASRTGGTEAFF. CDR3 bases read: TGTGCCAGCAGGACAGGGGGTACTGAA.

Points on this clone: Sequencing ends 3 residues short of the CDR3 end; the germline J gene provides the rest. V and J are TRBV5-1 and TRBJ2-7; D is possibly TRBD2 (6 bases). The germline gives CDR1 SGHRS, CDR2 YFSETQ. CDR3 length: 15 residues. Trimming removed 0 bases at V and 4 bases at J, with 14 bases between. CDR3 amino acids: CASSLAPGVKYEQYF. CDR3 bases read: TGCGCCAGCAGCTTGGCGCCGGGGGTCAAATACGAG.

To note about this clone: The read falls 3 residues short of the CDR3 end, and the missing part is taken from the germline J gene. The V and J genes are TRBV10-3 and TRBJ1-3; D not resolved. Germline lookup yields CDR1 ENHRY and CDR2 SYGVKD. Trimming cost V 4 bases and J 0 bases, with 10 bases left between them. CDR3 length: 15 amino acids. Partial CDR3 DNA: TGTGCCATCAGTGCAGAAGGCGGCTCTGGAAACACC. Translation: CAISAEGGSGNT. The whole CDR3 reads CAISAEGGSGNTIYF.

About this clone: Sequencing ends 3 residues short of the CDR3 end; the germline J gene provides the rest. V is TRBV19 and J is TRBJ1-1; D ambiguous. V lost 4 bases and J lost 1, with 10 bases in between. Germline V gene sequence: CDR1 LNHDA, CDR2 SQIVND (reference sequence). CDR3 length equals 14 residues. This CDR3 is CASSTQQWNTEAFF. The DNA read from the CDR3 is TGTGCCAGTAGTACACAGCAATGGAACACTGAA.

Of note for this clone: The read comes to an end 3 residues before the CDR3 does, leaving the germline J gene to fill in the end. V gene TRBV5-1 combines with J gene TRBJ1-4; possibly TRBD1 for D (5 bases). Germline CDR1 and CDR2: SGHRS and YFSETQ. The CDR3 is 16 residues long. Between the trimmed V and J ends, which lost 0 bases and 0 bases, there was a span of 9 bases. The CDR3 sequence is CASSLEDRATNEKLFF. CDR3 DNA, as far as it was read: TGCGCCAGCAGCTTGGAAGACAGAGCAACTAATGAAAAA.

A remark on this clone: Coverage ceases 3 residues before the CDR3 finishes, and the germline J gene fills in the end. This sequence joins TRBV11-2 and TRBJ1-1; D remains unclear. The V gene lost 0 bases and the J gene lost 1 base, with 3 bases spanning the gap. The CDR3 sequence is 13 residues long. CDR1 is SGHAT, CDR2 FQNNGV, per germline. The CDR3 protein is CASSLDWNTEAFF. Partial CDR3 DNA: TGTGCCAGCAGCTTAGACTGGAACACTGAA.

This chain's CDR3 is CASSPNNYNEQFF. Partial CDR3 DNA: TGTGCCAGCTCACCAAACAACTATAATGAG. The genes are TRBV18 and TRBJ2-1; the D is unclear. The read halts 3 residues ahead of the CDR3 end, with the missing end drawn from the germline J gene. The CDR3 is made up of 13 amino acids. Germline CDR1 and CDR2: KGHSH and LQKENI. V gave up 2 bases and J gave up 7 bases, with 9 bases separating them.

On this clone itself: The CDR3 is cut off 3 residues early in the read; its end comes from the germline J gene. The V call is TRBV5-6, the J call TRBJ2-1; 7 positions agree with TRBD1. The V segment lost 4 bases and the J segment 6 bases; nucleotides outside the gene matches: 4. Looked up from germline, CDR1 is SGHDT and CDR2 is YYEEEE. This CDR3 comprises 13 residues. Partial CDR3 DNA: TGTGCCAGCAGCAAGACAGGGATCAATGAG. Its translation: CASSKTGINE. The complete CDR3 sequence is CASSKTGINEQFF. Full variable domain (outside the CDR3, taken from reference TRBV5-6 and TRBJ2-1): DAGVTQSPTHLIKTRGQQVTLRCSPKSGHDTVSWYQQALGQGPQFIFQYYEEEERQRGNFPDRFSGHQFPNYSSELNVNALLLGDSALYLCASSKTGINEQFFGPGTRLTVL.

Notes on this clone: The read halts 3 residues ahead of the CDR3 end, with the missing end drawn from the germline J gene. The V and J genes are TRBV7-2 and TRBJ2-5; no definite D call. The CDR3 has 15 amino acids. Germline V lookup: CDR1 SGHTA, CDR2 FQGNSA. V was cut by 7 bases and J by 4 bases, with 19 bases left in between. The sequenced part of the CDR3 DNA is TGTGCCAGCAACCCCGCTCGCGGTAACTTAGAGACC. Translating it yields CASNPARGNLET. In full, the CDR3 is CASNPARGNLETQYF.

As to this clone: The read falls 3 residues short of the CDR3 end, and the missing part is taken from the germline J gene. The chain combines TRBV5-1 with TRBJ1-1, with a possible D match to TRBD1 (5 bases). V lost 4 bases to trimming and J lost 4 bases, with 17 bases between them. The CDR3 sequence is 15 residues long. Germline V CDR1 and CDR2: SGHRS, YFSETQ. CDR3: CASSLQGREATEAFF. CDR3 DNA (partial): TGCGCCAGCAGCCTTCAGGGCCGGGAAGCCACTGAA.